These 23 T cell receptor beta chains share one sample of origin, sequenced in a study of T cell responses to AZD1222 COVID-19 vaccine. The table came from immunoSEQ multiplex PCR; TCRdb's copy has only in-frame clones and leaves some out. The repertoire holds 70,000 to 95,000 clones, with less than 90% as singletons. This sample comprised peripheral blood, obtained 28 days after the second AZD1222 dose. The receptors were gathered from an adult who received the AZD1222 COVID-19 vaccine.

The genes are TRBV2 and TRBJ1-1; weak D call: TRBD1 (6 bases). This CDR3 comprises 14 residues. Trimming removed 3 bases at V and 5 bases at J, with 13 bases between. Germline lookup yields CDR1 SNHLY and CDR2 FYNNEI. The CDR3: CASSDQGLGTEAFF. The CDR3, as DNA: TGTGCCAGCAGTGATCAGGGGCTGGGAACTGAAGCTTTCTTT. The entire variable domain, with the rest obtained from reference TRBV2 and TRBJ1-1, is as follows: EPEVTQTPSHQVTQMGQEVILRCVPISNHLYFYWYRQILGQKVEFLVSFYNNEISEKSEIFDDQFSVERPDGSNFTLKIRSTKLEDSAMYFCASSDQGLGTEAFFGQGTRLTVV.

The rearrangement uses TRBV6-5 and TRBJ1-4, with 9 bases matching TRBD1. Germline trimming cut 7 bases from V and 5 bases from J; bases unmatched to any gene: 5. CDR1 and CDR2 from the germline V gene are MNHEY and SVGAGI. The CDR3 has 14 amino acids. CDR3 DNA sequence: TGTGCCAGCACCATGGGACAGGGAAATGAAAAACTGTTTTTT. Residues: CASTMGQGNEKLFF.

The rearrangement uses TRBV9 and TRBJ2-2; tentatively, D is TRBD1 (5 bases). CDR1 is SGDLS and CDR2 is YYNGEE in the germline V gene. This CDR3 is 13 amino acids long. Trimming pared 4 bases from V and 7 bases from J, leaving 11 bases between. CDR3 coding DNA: TGTGCCAGCAGCCGAGATAGGGGCGGGGAGCTGTTTTTT. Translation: CASSRDRGGELFF.

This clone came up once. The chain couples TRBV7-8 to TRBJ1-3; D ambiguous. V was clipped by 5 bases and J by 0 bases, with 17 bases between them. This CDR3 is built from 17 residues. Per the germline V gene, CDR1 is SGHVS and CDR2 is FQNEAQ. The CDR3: CASSPRRVGYSGNTIYF. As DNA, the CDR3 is TGTGCCAGCAGCCCCAGGCGGGTGGGGTACTCTGGAAACACCATATATTTT.

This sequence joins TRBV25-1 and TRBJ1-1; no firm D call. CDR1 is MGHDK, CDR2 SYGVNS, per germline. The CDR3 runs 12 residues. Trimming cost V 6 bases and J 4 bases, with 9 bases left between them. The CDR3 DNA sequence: TGTGCCAGCAGCGGGCGACGCACTGAAGCTTTCTTT. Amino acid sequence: CASSGRRTEAFF.

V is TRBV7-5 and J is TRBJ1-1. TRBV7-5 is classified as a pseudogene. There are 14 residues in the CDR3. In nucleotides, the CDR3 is TGTGCCAGAAGCCTTCGGACGGAGAACACTGAAGCTTTCTTT. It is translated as CARSLRTENTEAFF.

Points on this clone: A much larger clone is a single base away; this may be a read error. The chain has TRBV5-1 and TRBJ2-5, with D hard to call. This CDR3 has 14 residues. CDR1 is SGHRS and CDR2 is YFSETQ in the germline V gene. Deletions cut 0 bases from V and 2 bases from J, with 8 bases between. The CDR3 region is CASSLGAQQETQYF. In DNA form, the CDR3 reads TGCGCCAGCAGCTTGGGGGCACAGCAAGAGACCCAGTACTTC.

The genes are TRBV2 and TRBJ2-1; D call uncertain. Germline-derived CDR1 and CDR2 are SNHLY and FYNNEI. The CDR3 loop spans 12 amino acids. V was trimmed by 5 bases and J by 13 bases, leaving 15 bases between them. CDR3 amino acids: CASSWIQQIQFF. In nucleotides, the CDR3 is TGTGCCAGCAGTTGGATCCAGCAAATTCAGTTCTTC.

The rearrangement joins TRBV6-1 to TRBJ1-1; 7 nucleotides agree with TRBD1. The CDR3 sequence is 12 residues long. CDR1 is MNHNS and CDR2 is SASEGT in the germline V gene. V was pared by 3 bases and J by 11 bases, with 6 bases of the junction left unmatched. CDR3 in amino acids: CASSERGLWAFF. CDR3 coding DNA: TGTGCCAGCAGTGAGAGGGGGCTTTGGGCTTTCTTT.

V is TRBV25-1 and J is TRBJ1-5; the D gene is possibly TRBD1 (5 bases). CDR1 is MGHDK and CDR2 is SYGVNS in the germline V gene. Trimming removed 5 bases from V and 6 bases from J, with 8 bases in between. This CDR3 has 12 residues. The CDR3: CASSFGAQPQHF. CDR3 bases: TGTGCCAGCAGTTTCGGGGCTCAGCCCCAGCATTTT.

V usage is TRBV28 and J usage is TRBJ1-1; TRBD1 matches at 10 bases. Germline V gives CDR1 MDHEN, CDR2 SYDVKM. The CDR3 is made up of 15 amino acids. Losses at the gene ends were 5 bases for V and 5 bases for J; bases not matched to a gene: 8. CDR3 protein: CASSPVTGGRTEAFF. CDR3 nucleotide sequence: TGTGCCAGCAGTCCCGTGACAGGGGGCCGGACTGAAGCTTTCTTT.

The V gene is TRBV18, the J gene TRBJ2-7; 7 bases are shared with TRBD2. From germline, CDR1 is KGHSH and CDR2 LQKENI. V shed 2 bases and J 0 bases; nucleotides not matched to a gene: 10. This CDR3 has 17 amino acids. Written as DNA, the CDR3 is TGTGCCAGCTCACCAGTGGGCGGGGGTGTGAGCTCCTACGAGCAGTACTTC. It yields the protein CASSPVGGGVSSYEQYF.

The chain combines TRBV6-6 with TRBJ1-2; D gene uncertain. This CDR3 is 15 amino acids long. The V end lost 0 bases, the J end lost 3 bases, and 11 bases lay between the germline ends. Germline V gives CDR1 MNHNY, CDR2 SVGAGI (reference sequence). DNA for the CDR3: TGTGCCAGCAGTTACTCGGGAAGGTCTCACTATGGCTACACCTTC. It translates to CASSYSGRSHYGYTF.

DNA of the CDR3: TGTGCCAGCAGCTTAGGTTCAGGGAGCAATCAGCCCCAGCATTTT. It codes for CASSLGSGSNQPQHF. The rearrangement joins TRBV7-2 to TRBJ1-5; D perhaps matches TRBD1 (5 bases). V was trimmed by 1 base and J by 1 base, leaving 8 bases between them. Germline loops: CDR1 SGHTA, CDR2 FQGNSA. CDR3 length: 15 amino acids.

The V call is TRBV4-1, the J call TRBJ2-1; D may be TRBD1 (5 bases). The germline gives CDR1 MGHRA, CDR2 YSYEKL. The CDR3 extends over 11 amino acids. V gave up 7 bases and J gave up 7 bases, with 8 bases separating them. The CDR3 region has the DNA TGCGCCAGCACCCAGGGAAATGAGCAGTTCTTC. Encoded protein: CASTQGNEQFF.

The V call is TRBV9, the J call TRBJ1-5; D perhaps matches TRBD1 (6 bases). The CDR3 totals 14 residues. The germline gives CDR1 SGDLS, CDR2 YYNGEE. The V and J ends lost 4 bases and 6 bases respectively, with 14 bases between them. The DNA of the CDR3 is TGTGCCAGCAGCTTCCAGGGAGGGGGTCAGCCCCAGCATTTT. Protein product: CASSFQGGGQPQHF.

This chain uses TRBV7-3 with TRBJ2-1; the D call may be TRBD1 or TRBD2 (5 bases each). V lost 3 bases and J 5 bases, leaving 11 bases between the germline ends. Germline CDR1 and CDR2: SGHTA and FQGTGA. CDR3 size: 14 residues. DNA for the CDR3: TGTGCCAGCAGCTTCCGAGGGGACGACAATGAGCAGTTCTTC. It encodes CASSFRGDDNEQFF.

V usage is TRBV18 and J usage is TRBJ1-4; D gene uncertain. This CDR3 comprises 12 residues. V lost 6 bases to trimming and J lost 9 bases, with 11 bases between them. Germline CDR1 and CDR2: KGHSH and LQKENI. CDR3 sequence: CASSPETKKLFF. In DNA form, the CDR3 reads TGTGCCAGCTCGCCCGAAACCAAAAAACTGTTTTTT.

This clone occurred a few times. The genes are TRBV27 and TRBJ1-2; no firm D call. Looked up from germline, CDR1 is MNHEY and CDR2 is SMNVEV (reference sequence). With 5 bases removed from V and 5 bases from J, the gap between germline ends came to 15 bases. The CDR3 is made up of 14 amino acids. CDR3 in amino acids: CASSPKPSGYGYTF. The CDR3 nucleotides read TGTGCCAGCAGTCCGAAGCCCTCGGGGTATGGCTACACCTTC.

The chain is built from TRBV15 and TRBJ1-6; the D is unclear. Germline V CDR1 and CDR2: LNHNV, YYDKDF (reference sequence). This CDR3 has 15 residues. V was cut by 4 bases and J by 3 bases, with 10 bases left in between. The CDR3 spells CATSMLGYYNSPLHF. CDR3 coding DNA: TGTGCCACCAGCATGTTAGGATACTATAATTCACCCCTCCACTTT.

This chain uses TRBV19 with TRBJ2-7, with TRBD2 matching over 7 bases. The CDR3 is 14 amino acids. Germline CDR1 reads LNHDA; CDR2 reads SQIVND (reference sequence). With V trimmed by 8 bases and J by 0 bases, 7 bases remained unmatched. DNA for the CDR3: TGTGCCAGTTCGCAGCGGGGAGACTCCTACGAGCAGTACTTC. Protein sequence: CASSQRGDSYEQYF.

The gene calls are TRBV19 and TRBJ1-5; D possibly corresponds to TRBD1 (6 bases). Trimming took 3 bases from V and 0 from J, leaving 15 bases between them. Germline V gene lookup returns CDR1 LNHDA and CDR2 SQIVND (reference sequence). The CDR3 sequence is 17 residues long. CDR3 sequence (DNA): TGTGCCAGTAGTATCCAGGGGACGGGGTATAGCAATCAGCCCCAGCATTTT. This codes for CASSIQGTGYSNQPQHF.

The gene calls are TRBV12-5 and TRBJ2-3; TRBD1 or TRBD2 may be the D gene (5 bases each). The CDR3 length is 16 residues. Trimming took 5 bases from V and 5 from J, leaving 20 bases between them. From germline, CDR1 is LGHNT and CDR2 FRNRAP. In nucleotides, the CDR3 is TGTGCTAGTGGTGTGGGGTCGGGGACCGAGGGAGATACGCAGTATTTT. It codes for CASGVGSGTEGDTQYF.